The 26 T cell receptor beta chains reported below all come from one sample, sequenced in a study of cytomegalovirus exposure and HLA in healthy donors (TCRdb year 2017). The library was built by means of the immunoSEQ multiplex PCR assay. For the multiplex PCR, a mixture combining 60 forward primers for TCR Vbeta segments and 13 reverse primers for TCR Jbeta segments was used. TCRdb retrieved this table from immuneACCESS and kept in-frame rearrangements only. Not all clones are present; in checked studies, unresolved V genes account for under half, and no reason is known for the remainder. The sample has over 150,000 clones on record, roughly 76% of them singletons. Roughly 13% of the sample belongs to the ten largest clones. The sample comprised PBMCs. These receptors were obtained from a woman aged 50 to 60 in good health and CMV-seronegative.

This chain joins TRBV21-1 and TRBJ1-5; the table gives TRBD1 as D, unverified against the DNA. TRBV21-1 represents a pseudogene. The CDR3 covers 16 residues. The DNA of the CDR3 is TGTGCCAGCAGCAAGGAGTTGGGGGCAAGCAATCAGCCCCAGCATTTT. Protein product: CASSKELGASNQPQHF.

The chain carries TRBV11-3 and TRBJ2-7; 11 bases line up with TRBD2. This CDR3 comprises 13 residues. Trimming removed 11 bases from V and 4 bases from J; junction bases left unmatched: 7. Germline V gene sequence: CDR1 SGHNT, CDR2 YENEEA. The DNA of the CDR3 is TGTGCCCGCGTGACTAGCGGGACTTACGAGCAGTACTTC. Its translation is CARVTSGTYEQYF. Drawing the rest from reference TRBV11-3 and TRBJ2-7, the complete variable domain is EAGVVQSPRYKIIEKKQPVAFWCNPISGHNTLYWYLQNLGQGPELLIRYENEEAVDDSQLPKDRFSAERLKGVDSTLKIQPAELGDSAVYLCARVTSGTYEQYFGPGTRLTVT.

The V gene is TRBV19, the J gene TRBJ1-6; no clear D. Germline lookup yields CDR1 LNHDA and CDR2 SQIVND (reference sequence). The CDR3 has 15 residues. V was clipped by 7 bases and J by 9 bases, with 19 bases between them. The CDR3 DNA is TGTGCCAGTACCGACGGGCCCCCAGCGGGTTCACCCCTCCACTTT. Residues: CASTDGPPAGSPLHF.

The chain recombines TRBV19 with TRBJ1-3; D unresolved. V was trimmed by 7 bases and J by 0 bases, leaving 13 bases between them. The germline CDR1 and CDR2 sequences are LNHDA and SQIVND (reference sequence). There are 15 residues in the CDR3. The DNA of the CDR3 is TGTGCCAGTACCCGAATAGATGTCTCTGGAAACACCATATATTTT. This translates into CASTRIDVSGNTIYF.

This clone was observed once. The J gene is TRBJ2-1, the V gene TRBV11-2; 10 bases agree with TRBD2. CDR1 is SGHAT, CDR2 FQNNGV, per germline. This CDR3 is built from 15 residues. The trim removed 5 bases at V and 8 bases at J, leaving 9 bases unmatched. CDR3 residues: CASSTRAGGLDEQFF. CDR3 nucleotide sequence: TGTGCCAGCAGCACACGAGCGGGGGGGCTGGATGAGCAGTTCTTC.

The chain employs TRBV27 and TRBJ2-7, with D perhaps matching TRBD1 (6 bases). Per the germline V gene, CDR1 is MNHEY and CDR2 is SMNVEV (reference sequence). The CDR3 totals 15 residues. V lost 2 bases, J lost 5 bases, and 16 bases lay in between. In nucleotides, the CDR3 is TGTGCCAGCAGTTTACCGTCCCGGGACATAGACGAGCAGTACTTC. Its protein is CASSLPSRDIDEQYF.

V is TRBV7-9 and J is TRBJ2-7, with 10 bases lining up with TRBD1. This CDR3 spans 15 amino acids. Germline trimming cut 5 bases from V and 4 bases from J; bases unmatched to any gene: 8. Germline V gives CDR1 SEHNR, CDR2 FQNEAQ (reference sequence). This CDR3 reads CASSQGTGEGYEQYF. The CDR3 DNA follows: TGTGCCAGCAGCCAAGGGACAGGGGAGGGGTACGAGCAGTACTTC.

CDR3 sequence (DNA): TGTGCCAGCAGTGTGGGTGGACAGAACACTGAAGCTTTCTTT. Its translation is CASSVGGQNTEAFF. The rearrangement links TRBV27 to TRBJ1-1; maybe TRBD1 (5 bases). The CDR3 is 14 residues long. The V gene's germline CDR1 is MNHEY and CDR2 SMNVEV (reference sequence). Trimming took 5 bases from V and 1 from J, leaving 11 bases between them.

The rearrangement links TRBV4-3 to TRBJ2-1; TRBD2 agrees at 7 bases. Trimming took 0 bases from V and 7 from J; bases not matched to a gene: 6. This CDR3 is built from 15 residues. From germline, CDR1 is LGHNA and CDR2 YSLEER. CDR3 in DNA: TGCGCCAGCAGCCAAGATCACAGCGGGAAAAATGAGCAGTTCTTC. It specifies CASSQDHSGKNEQFF.

This clone was recorded a few times. V gene TRBV4-2 combines with J gene TRBJ1-4; 8 bases are a match to TRBD1. V was clipped by 4 bases and J by 8 bases; unmatched bases: 6. The CDR3 has 14 residues. The V gene's germline CDR1 is LGHNA and CDR2 YNFKEQ. Here the CDR3 DNA reads TGTGCCAGCAGCCCGACAGGGGCGGGGGAAAAACTGTTTTTT. It specifies CASSPTGAGEKLFF.

The V and J genes are TRBV7-7 and TRBJ2-1; possible D gene TRBD2, 5 bases. Looked up from germline, CDR1 is SSHAT and CDR2 is FNYEAQ (reference sequence). Trimming left V 5 bases short and J 6 bases short, with 14 bases between. The CDR3 consists of 14 residues. This CDR3 is CASSIGLAANEQFF. The DNA for the CDR3 is TGTGCCAGCAGCATTGGACTGGCGGCCAATGAGCAGTTCTTC.

The genes are TRBV7-9 and TRBJ2-5; D remains unclear. Deletions cut 5 bases from V and 5 bases from J, with 12 bases between. The CDR3 totals 13 residues. Per the germline V gene, CDR1 is SEHNR and CDR2 is FQNEAQ (reference sequence). The CDR3 protein is CASSQTPGETQYF. DNA for the CDR3: TGTGCCAGCAGCCAGACTCCCGGGGAGACCCAGTACTTC.

The chain combines TRBV28 with TRBJ2-3; 10 bases are a match to TRBD2. The germline gives CDR1 MDHEN, CDR2 SYDVKM. V lost 7 bases, J lost 0 bases, and 7 bases stayed unmatched. CDR3 size: 16 residues. The CDR3 DNA reads as TGTGCCAGCACCCTGGGACTAGCGACTAGCACAGATACGCAGTATTTT. It is translated as CASTLGLATSTDTQYF.

The chain employs TRBV11-2 and TRBJ2-1; D unresolved. V was clipped by 0 bases and J by 4 bases, with 13 bases between them. The CDR3 runs 16 residues. The germline gives CDR1 SGHAT, CDR2 FQNNGV. The CDR3 bases are TGTGCCAGCAGCTTAGAGTGGTCTAGTGGGTACAATGAGCAGTTCTTC. The encoded protein is CASSLEWSSGYNEQFF.

The chain carries TRBV4-1 and TRBJ1-1; D might be TRBD1 (5 bases). Looked up from germline, CDR1 is MGHRA and CDR2 is YSYEKL. CDR3 size: 15 residues. Trimming took 1 base from V and 5 from J, leaving 14 bases between them. CDR3 amino acids: CASSQVGGEGTEAFF. The DNA of the CDR3 is TGCGCCAGCAGCCAAGTTGGGGGGGAAGGTACTGAAGCTTTCTTT.

This clone came up a few times. The chain recombines TRBV7-9 with TRBJ1-4; 8 bases agree with TRBD1. J was trimmed by 6 bases and V by 2 bases; bases with no gene match: 2. CDR1 is SEHNR and CDR2 is FQNEAQ in the germline V gene (reference sequence). This CDR3 comprises 14 residues. The CDR3 nucleotides read TGTGCCAGCAGCTTAATGACAGGGGATGAAAAACTGTTTTTT. This codes for CASSLMTGDEKLFF.

The gene calls are TRBV28 and TRBJ2-1, with 15 positions matching TRBD2. This CDR3 spans 17 amino acids. Germline-derived CDR1 and CDR2 are MDHEN and SYDVKM. Trimming removed 6 bases from V and 8 bases from J; junction bases left unmatched: 11. The CDR3 region is CASSGLAGGPRPDEQFF. DNA of the CDR3: TGTGCCAGCAGCGGACTAGCGGGAGGGCCCCGACCGGATGAGCAGTTCTTC.

V and J are TRBV15 and TRBJ1-2; D may be TRBD1 (6 bases). Looked up from germline, CDR1 is LNHNV and CDR2 is YYDKDF (reference sequence). The CDR3 runs 15 residues. V dropped 0 bases and J dropped 4 bases, with 12 bases sitting between them. Written as DNA, the CDR3 is TGTGCCACCAGCAGAGAAGCCCTAGGGGGCTATGGCTACACCTTC. It encodes CATSREALGGYGYTF.

This clone appeared a single time. This chain links TRBV2 with TRBJ1-2; tentatively, D is TRBD1 (6 bases). Germline lookup yields CDR1 SNHLY and CDR2 FYNNEI. Trimming removed 1 base from V and 6 bases from J, with 12 bases in between. CDR3 length: 14 residues. CDR3 in amino acids: CASSEEGGWNGYTF. The CDR3 DNA is TGTGCCAGCAGTGAAGAAGGGGGATGGAATGGCTACACCTTC.

J is TRBJ2-1 and V is TRBV7-2, with D tentatively TRBD1 (5 bases). V lost 1 base and J 4 bases, leaving 11 bases between the germline ends. The germline gives CDR1 SGHTA, CDR2 FQGNSA. The length of the CDR3 is 15 residues. The CDR3 sequence is CASSLGSGFYNEQFF. CDR3 DNA: TGTGCCAGCAGCTTAGGGTCAGGGTTTTACAATGAGCAGTTCTTC.

The rearrangement links TRBV18 to TRBJ2-1, with D tentatively TRBD2 (7 bases). CDR3 length: 13 amino acids. V lost 0 bases to trimming and J lost 12 bases, with 12 bases between them. Germline values: CDR1 KGHSH, CDR2 LQKENI. As DNA, the CDR3 is TGTGCCAGCTCACCACCGGGGGGGCGCGGGCAGTTCTTC. Translated: CASSPPGGRGQFF.

This chain links TRBV5-5 with TRBJ2-2; TRBD2 aligns across 7 bases. The J segment lost 0 bases and the V segment lost 4 bases, leaving 9 bases of the junction unmatched. The CDR3 length is 17 residues. Germline-derived CDR1 and CDR2 are SGHKS and YYEKEE (reference sequence). The CDR3 here is CASSKLAALTNTGELFF. The CDR3 DNA follows: TGTGCCAGCAGCAAGCTAGCGGCGTTAACGAACACCGGGGAGCTGTTTTTT.

This clone occurred a few times. The chain carries TRBV4-1 and TRBJ1-3; D may be TRBD1 (5 bases). V dropped 1 base and J dropped 3 bases, with 13 bases sitting between them. The CDR3 has 16 amino acids. Germline lookup yields CDR1 MGHRA and CDR2 YSYEKL. The CDR3 protein is CASSQVGRDRGNTIYF. CDR3 nucleotide sequence: TGCGCCAGCAGCCAAGTGGGCAGGGATCGTGGAAACACCATATATTTT.

V is TRBV2 and J is TRBJ2-3; perhaps TRBD2 as D (7 bases). Germline V gives CDR1 SNHLY, CDR2 FYNNEI. The ends were cut back, 4 bases at V and 6 bases at J, with 20 bases in the middle. CDR3 length: 16 residues. The CDR3 sequence is CASSGVGAGESDTQYF. CDR3 sequence (DNA): TGTGCCAGCAGTGGAGTGGGGGCGGGGGAGTCGGATACGCAGTATTTT. Drawing the rest from reference TRBV2 and TRBJ2-3, the complete variable domain is EPEVTQTPSHQVTQMGQEVILRCVPISNHLYFYWYRQILGQKVEFLVSFYNNEISEKSEIFDDQFSVERPDGSNFTLKIRSTKLEDSAMYFCASSGVGAGESDTQYFGPGTRLTVL.

The chain employs TRBV27 and TRBJ2-4, with 15 bases aligning to TRBD2. This CDR3 is built from 17 residues. Germline V gene data show CDR1 as MNHEY and CDR2 as SMNVEV (reference sequence). V lost 5 bases to trimming and J lost 3 bases; unmatched junction nucleotides: 5. CDR3 amino acids: CASSHGLAGGVKNIQYF. CDR3 nucleotides: TGTGCCAGCAGTCACGGACTAGCGGGAGGGGTCAAAAACATTCAGTACTTC.

The genes are TRBV15 and TRBJ2-7; TRBD2 is a possible D gene (6 bases). CDR1 and CDR2 (germline): LNHNV, YYDKDF (reference sequence). Deletions cut 2 bases from V and 0 bases from J, with 14 bases between. This CDR3 has 16 residues. The CDR3 sequence is CATSRPRLANSYEQYF. CDR3 bases: TGTGCCACCAGCAGACCCCGTCTAGCGAACTCCTACGAGCAGTACTTC.